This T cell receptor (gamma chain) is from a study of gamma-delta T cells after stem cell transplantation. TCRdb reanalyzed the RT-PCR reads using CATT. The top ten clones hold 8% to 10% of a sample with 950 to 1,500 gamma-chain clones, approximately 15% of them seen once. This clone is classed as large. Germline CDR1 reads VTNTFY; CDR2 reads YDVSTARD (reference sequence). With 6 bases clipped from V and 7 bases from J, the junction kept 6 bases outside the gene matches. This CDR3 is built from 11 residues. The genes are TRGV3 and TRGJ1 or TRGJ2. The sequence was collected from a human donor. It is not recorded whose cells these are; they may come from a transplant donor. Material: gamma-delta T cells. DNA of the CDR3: TGTGCCACCTGGAAGAGGTATAAGAAACTCTTT. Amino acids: CATWKRYKKLF.